The 20 T cell receptor beta chains listed next were all sequenced from one sample in a study of cytomegalovirus exposure and HLA in healthy donors. The PCR was carried out with 60 Vbeta primers and 13 Jbeta primers. Assay used: immunoSEQ multiplex PCR; TCRdb lists only in-frame clones, some missing. The sample holds 150,000 to 200,000 clones, approximately 85% seen once. Sequences were obtained from PBMCs. The receptors were sampled from a man between 18 and 29 years old in good health and CMV-seronegative.

The chain is built from TRBV14 and TRBJ2-1; TRBD2 matches at 10 bases. The J segment lost 5 bases and the V segment lost 1 base, leaving 8 bases of the junction unmatched. Looked up from germline, CDR1 is SGHDN and CDR2 is FVKESK. The CDR3 consists of 17 residues. CDR3 nucleotides: TGTGCCAGCAGCCAAGGGATCCTAGCGGGGGCCCACAATGAGCAGTTCTTC. Translating gives CASSQGILAGAHNEQFF.

The chain couples TRBV10-3 to TRBJ2-1; 10 nucleotides line up with TRBD2. The CDR3 contains 16 residues. With 0 bases clipped from V and 7 bases from J, the junction kept 6 bases outside the gene matches. The V gene's germline CDR1 is ENHRY and CDR2 SYGVKD. The CDR3 sequence is CAISESLAGAGNEQFF. CDR3 coding DNA: TGTGCCATCAGTGAGTCCCTAGCGGGAGCAGGGAATGAGCAGTTCTTC.

In DNA form, the CDR3 reads TGTGCCAGCAGCTTATTTCGGGGAGGGGAGACCCAGTACTTC. Encoded protein: CASSLFRGGETQYF. This chain uses TRBV7-2 with TRBJ2-5, with 7 bases fitting TRBD2. CDR3 size: 14 residues. Per the germline V gene, CDR1 is SGHTA and CDR2 is FQGNSA. Unmatched junction bases numbered 5, after V lost 2 bases and J lost 5 bases.

This clone appeared a few times. The genes are TRBV5-5 and TRBJ2-7; 7 bases fit TRBD1. The CDR3 length is 17 residues. V shed 3 bases and J 3 bases; nucleotides not matched to a gene: 15. CDR1 is SGHKS and CDR2 is YYEKEE in the germline V gene (reference sequence). The CDR3 DNA sequence: TGTGCCAGCAGCTCGCCTAATAACAGGGGAAAGAACTACGAGCAGTACTTC. Protein product: CASSSPNNRGKNYEQYF.

This chain connects TRBV7-2 to TRBJ1-4; TRBD1 is a possible D gene (5 bases). From germline, CDR1 is SGHTA and CDR2 FQGNSA. The CDR3 totals 15 residues. Trimming took off 1 base at V and 4 bases at J, with 10 bases between the two ends. The CDR3 sequence is CASSLVSGGNEKLFF. In DNA, the CDR3 is TGTGCCAGCAGCTTAGTTTCGGGGGGTAATGAAAAACTGTTTTTT.

This clone has a handful of counts. This chain connects TRBV9 to TRBJ2-5; 7 nucleotides line up with TRBD1. Germline V lookup: CDR1 SGDLS, CDR2 YYNGEE. V lost 0 bases to trimming and J lost 4 bases; unmatched junction nucleotides: 6. The CDR3 runs 15 residues. CDR3 bases: TGTGCCAGCAGCGTAGGAACAGGGGTAATAGAGACCCAGTACTTC. Translating gives CASSVGTGVIETQYF.

The J gene is TRBJ2-3, the V gene TRBV2; D perhaps matches TRBD1 (6 bases). CDR1 is SNHLY, CDR2 FYNNEI, per germline. This CDR3 spans 15 amino acids. The ends were cut back, 10 bases at V and 0 bases at J, with 17 bases in the middle. The CDR3 DNA reads TGTGCCATCCTTGGAAGGGGGTCTAGCACAGATACGCAGTATTTT. It yields the protein CAILGRGSSTDTQYF.

This chain links TRBV5-1 with TRBJ2-7, with TRBD1 matching over 12 bases. CDR1 is SGHRS, CDR2 YFSETQ, per germline. V shed 3 bases and J 5 bases; nucleotides not matched to a gene: 6. The length of the CDR3 is 15 residues. The CDR3 reads CASSSGTGGFNEQYF. CDR3 nucleotides: TGCGCCAGCAGCTCCGGGACAGGGGGCTTTAACGAGCAGTACTTC. Variable domain in full (rest from reference TRBV5-1 and TRBJ2-7): KAGVTQTPRYLIKTRGQQVTLSCSPISGHRSVSWYQQTPGQGLQFLFEYFSETQRNKGNFPGRFSGRQFSNSRSEMNVSTLELGDSALYLCASSSGTGGFNEQYFGPGTRLTVT.

This chain connects TRBV19 to TRBJ2-2, with TRBD2 as a possible D gene (6 bases). Trimming pared 6 bases from V and 2 bases from J, leaving 10 bases between. The CDR3 covers 14 residues. CDR1 and CDR2 (germline): LNHDA, SQIVND (reference sequence). In DNA, the CDR3 is TGTGCCAGTAGCCTAGCGCGCAACACCGGGGAGCTGTTTTTT. Its translation: CASSLARNTGELFF.

V and J are TRBV7-2 and TRBJ2-3; possible D gene TRBD2, 6 bases. This CDR3 region has 15 residues. V was trimmed by 5 bases and J by 3 bases, leaving 15 bases between them. Germline assignment: CDR1 SGHTA and CDR2 FQGNSA. CDR3 DNA sequence: TGTGCCAGCAGCGCACGAGCGGGTTCAACAGATACGCAGTATTTT. It specifies CASSARAGSTDTQYF.

This chain connects TRBV6-6 to TRBJ2-1; 10 bases match TRBD1. The junction had 2 bases not matched to a gene; V was cut back by 6 bases and J by 6 bases. Germline CDR1 is MNHNY and CDR2 is SVGAGI (reference sequence). CDR3 length equals 13 residues. The chain's CDR3 is CASSRTGGNEQFF. The CDR3 DNA reads TGTGCCAGCAGCCGGACAGGGGGCAATGAGCAGTTCTTC.

V and J are TRBV6-6 and TRBJ2-1; D not certain. V was cut by 4 bases and J by 10 bases, with 8 bases left in between. This CDR3 is built from 11 residues. Germline assignment: CDR1 MNHNY and CDR2 SVGAGI (reference sequence). The chain's CDR3 is CASSFSREQFF. CDR3 bases: TGTGCCAGCAGTTTCTCGCGGGAGCAGTTCTTC.

The chain recombines TRBV11-3 with TRBJ2-7, with TRBD1 matching 12 bases. V lost 5 bases and J lost 6; bases outside the gene matches: 2. The germline V gene encodes CDR1 SGHNT and CDR2 YENEEA. The CDR3 runs to 13 residues. CDR3 sequence (DNA): TGTGCCAGCAGCGGGACAGGGGGCGGCGAGCAGTACTTC. Translation: CASSGTGGGEQYF.

The gene calls are TRBV27 and TRBJ2-1; tentatively, D is TRBD2 (6 bases). The germline V and J ends were trimmed by 6 bases and 3 bases, with 15 bases remaining between them. The germline gives CDR1 MNHEY, CDR2 SMNVEV (reference sequence). The CDR3 consists of 15 residues. The CDR3 is CASREASVGYNEQFF. CDR3 DNA: TGTGCCAGCAGGGAAGCTAGCGTGGGCTACAATGAGCAGTTCTTC.

The CDR3 loop is CASSLNTEAFF. CDR3 bases: TGTGCCAGCAGCCTAAACACTGAAGCTTTCTTT. V is TRBV7-9 and J is TRBJ1-1; D unclear. The CDR3 spans 11 residues. Germline V gene lookup returns CDR1 SEHNR and CDR2 FQNEAQ (reference sequence). V was shortened by 5 bases and J by 2 bases, with 3 bases between the two germline ends.

This rearrangement joins TRBV7-6 to TRBJ1-3, with no clear D. CDR3 length: 16 amino acids. Germline V CDR1 and CDR2: SGHVS, FNYEAQ. The V end was cut by 1 base, the J end by 9 bases, with 19 bases between. CDR3 DNA sequence: TGTGCCAGCAGCTTAGATGGAGGGTATGGTGGTACCACCATATATTTT. Translation: CASSLDGGYGGTTIYF.

V usage is TRBV15 and J usage is TRBJ1-1, with D perhaps TRBD1 (5 bases). The CDR3 length is 15 residues. Trimming cost V 5 bases and J 5 bases, with 18 bases left between them. CDR1 is LNHNV and CDR2 is YYDKDF in the germline V gene (reference sequence). CDR3: CATSPSPGGRTEAFF. CDR3 in DNA: TGTGCCACCAGCCCTAGCCCGGGGGGAAGGACTGAAGCTTTCTTT.

The chain links TRBV27 to TRBJ1-5; a weak D match, TRBD1 (6 bases). CDR3 length equals 16 residues. Germline values: CDR1 MNHEY, CDR2 SMNVEV (reference sequence). Trimming took 7 bases from V and 3 from J, leaving 19 bases between them. CDR3 nucleotide sequence: TGTGCCAGCAAACCCCGAGGGGGAATCACCAATCAGCCCCAGCATTTT. It is translated as CASKPRGGITNQPQHF.

In its sample, this clone was seen a few times. CDR3 nucleotide sequence: TGCGCCAGCAGCCAAAGGACTAGAGAGACCCAGTACTTC. Translated: CASSQRTRETQYF. The gene calls are TRBV5-1 and TRBJ2-5; TRBD2 matches 7 bases. With V trimmed by 4 bases and J by 4 bases, 4 bases remained unmatched. Germline lookup yields CDR1 SGHRS and CDR2 YFSETQ. This CDR3 comprises 13 residues.

Remarks on this clone: This sample also contains other DNA sequences that code for the same CDR3. This sequence joins TRBV6-6 and TRBJ1-2; D is unresolved. The CDR3 is made up of 12 amino acids. V gave up 6 bases and J gave up 4 bases, with 9 bases separating them. The germline gives CDR1 MNHNY, CDR2 SVGAGI (reference sequence). The CDR3 sequence is CASRAGGYGYTF. CDR3 bases: TGTGCCAGCAGGGCCGGCGGCTATGGCTACACCTTC.